There are many counts of the clone carrying this TCR beta chain. Its matching antigen is unknown. This sample is drawn from a study of spatial heterogeneity in lung cancer. Whole-study findings and limits: Mutation tallies in tumors tracked expanded intratumoral alpha and beta TCR counts.

In TCRdb, the 5' RACE reads were re-called with MiXCR into one record per CDR3 protein. The table lists about 8,800 distinct CDR3 sequences, about 4.5% of them singletons. Stated time point: sample taken at primary tumor resection. The TCR comes from a female donor with early-stage non-small cell lung cancer. The input for sequencing was lung tumor tissue, taken at surgery.

The CDR3 nucleotides are TGTGCCAGCGACGGACTAGCGGGTTCCTACAATGAGCAGTTCTTC. Its protein product is CASDGLAGSYNEQFF. The V gene is TRBV6-1, the J gene TRBJ2-1; TRBD2 matches 11 bases. The V and J ends lost 8 bases and 1 base, in that order; junction bases with no gene match: 4. From germline, CDR1 is MNHNS and CDR2 SASEGT. This CDR3 region has 15 residues.